This TCR beta chain was sequenced for a study of blood T cell repertoires in COVID-19. Study as a whole: There were acute and convalescent COVID-19 samples, and they came from the United States, Italy and Spain. Nucleic acid was either cDNA or gDNA, and it came from T cells, B-cell-depleted T cells, or PBMCs.

The V end was cut by 5 bases, the J end by 2 bases, with 15 bases between. CDR1 and CDR2 (germline): MRHNA, SNTAGT. The CDR3 consists of 16 residues. The data were produced by immunoSEQ multiplex PCR, yet TCRdb's version contains in-frame clones alone and is incomplete. Here the sample spans 140,000 to 150,000 clones, 87% being singletons. The chain is built from TRBV6-4 and TRBJ2-2, with D perhaps matching TRBD1 (6 bases). The material sequenced was PBMCs or T cells enriched from blood (not recorded which). This sequence was found in a man aged 55 to 70 who had recovered from COVID-19. CDR3 nucleotides: TGTGCCAGCAGTTTTTTAAGGACAGCTAACACCGGGGAGCTGTTTTTT. This translates into CASSFLRTANTGELFF.